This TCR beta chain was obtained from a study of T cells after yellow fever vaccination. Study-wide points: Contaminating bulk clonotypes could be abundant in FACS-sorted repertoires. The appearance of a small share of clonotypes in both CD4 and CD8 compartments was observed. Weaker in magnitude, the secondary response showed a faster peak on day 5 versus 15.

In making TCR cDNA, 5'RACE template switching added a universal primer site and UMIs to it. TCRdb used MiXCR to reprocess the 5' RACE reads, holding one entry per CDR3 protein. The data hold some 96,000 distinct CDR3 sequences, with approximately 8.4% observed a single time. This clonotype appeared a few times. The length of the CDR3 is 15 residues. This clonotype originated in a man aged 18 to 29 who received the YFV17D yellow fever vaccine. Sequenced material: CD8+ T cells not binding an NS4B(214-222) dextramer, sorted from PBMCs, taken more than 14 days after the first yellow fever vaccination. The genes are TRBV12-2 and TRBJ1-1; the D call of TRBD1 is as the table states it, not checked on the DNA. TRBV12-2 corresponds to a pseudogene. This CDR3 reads CASRPQGALGTEAFF. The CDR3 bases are TGTGCAAGTCGCCCACAGGGGGCGCTCGGAACTGAAGCTTTCTTT.